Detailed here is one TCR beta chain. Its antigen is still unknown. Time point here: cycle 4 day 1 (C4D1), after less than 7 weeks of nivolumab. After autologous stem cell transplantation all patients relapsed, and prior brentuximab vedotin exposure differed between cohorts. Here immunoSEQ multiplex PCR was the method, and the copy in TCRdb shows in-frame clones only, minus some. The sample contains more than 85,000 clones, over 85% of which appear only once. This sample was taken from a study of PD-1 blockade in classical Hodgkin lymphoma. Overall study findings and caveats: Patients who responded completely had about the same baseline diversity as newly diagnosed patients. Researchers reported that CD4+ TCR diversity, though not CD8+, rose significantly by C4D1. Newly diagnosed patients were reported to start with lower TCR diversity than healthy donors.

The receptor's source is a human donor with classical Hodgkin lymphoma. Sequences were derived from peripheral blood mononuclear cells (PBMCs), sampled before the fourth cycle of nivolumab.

The CDR3 DNA reads TGTGCCAGCAGCCAAGATGGAGCGGGGTTCAACGAGCAGTACTTC. Its protein product is CASSQDGAGFNEQYF. The chain carries TRBV4-2 and TRBJ2-7; 7 bases line up with TRBD2. Germline assignment: CDR1 LGHNA and CDR2 YNFKEQ. This CDR3 has 15 amino acids. V was clipped by 0 bases and J by 5 bases; unmatched bases: 7.